In its sample, the clone carrying this TCR beta chain was seen a few times. Germline V gene sequence: CDR1 SGHTA, CDR2 FQGNSA. The CDR3 consists of 15 residues. V was pared by 4 bases and J by 1 base, with 6 bases of the junction left unmatched. Each CDR3 protein gets one entry after TCRdb re-called the RT-PCR reads with MiXCR. The repertoire has about 680,000 distinct CDR3 sequences, approximately 15% of them found once; the top ten carry roughly 3.9%. Material for sequencing was memory CD4+ T cells from blood. The clonotype was recovered from a female donor in good health, serving as a healthy control. V and J are TRBV7-2 and TRBJ2-5, with 7 positions matching TRBD2. CDR3 coding DNA: TGTGCCAGCAGCTCAATGGGGGGGGGCCAAGAGACCCAGTACTTC. It yields the protein CASSSMGGGQETQYF.